The TCR beta chain described here comes from a study of technical replicates of blood from a few donors. TCRdb's table, derived via immunoSEQ multiplex PCR, lists solely in-frame clones and lacks some. The data hold tens of thousands of clones, with roughly 98% observed a single time. Sequenced sample: T cells isolated from PBMCs. The receptor's source is a human donor in good health.

The CDR3 DNA reads as TGTGCCAGCAGCTTGGAATTAGAGTACACTGAAGCTTTCTTT. It translates to CASSLELEYTEAFF. V and J are TRBV5-4 and TRBJ1-1; D gene uncertain. The germline CDR1 and CDR2 sequences are SGHNT and YYREEE (reference sequence). Trimming stripped 0 bases from V and 3 bases from J, with 9 bases between. The CDR3 extends over 14 amino acids.